Following are 26 T cell receptor beta chains from one sample sequenced in a study of cytomegalovirus exposure and HLA in healthy donors. The primer mix had 60 Vbeta and 13 Jbeta primers. TCRdb keeps only in-frame clones here, not all; method: immunoSEQ multiplex PCR. The table shows about 89,000 clones, with 76% occurring only once. The sequenced material came from PBMCs. Receptors originate from a male donor in good health and CMV-seronegative.

The genes are TRBV2 and TRBJ2-2; 10 nucleotides line up with TRBD1. Germline values: CDR1 SNHLY, CDR2 FYNNEI. This CDR3 has 17 amino acids. The V gene end was trimmed by 4 bases and the J gene end by 5 bases; junction bases not matched to a gene: 10. DNA of the CDR3: TGTGCCAGCAGTGTTGGGCCGGGACAGGGGAAGACCGGGGAGCTGTTTTTT. Translated: CASSVGPGQGKTGELFF.

The chain carries TRBV25-1 and TRBJ1-6, with a possible D match to TRBD1 (6 bases). CDR1 is MGHDK and CDR2 is SYGVNS in the germline V gene. This CDR3 comprises 15 residues. V was cut by 4 bases and J by 6 bases, with 13 bases left in between. DNA of the CDR3: TGTGCCAGCAGTGTACAGGGTTCCCTTAATTCACCCCTCCACTTT. It is translated as CASSVQGSLNSPLHF.

Worth noting for this clone: One junction end disagrees with the germline gene, perhaps due to a read error. The chain has TRBV11-2 and TRBJ2-2; D is perhaps TRBD1 (6 bases). The length of the CDR3 is 14 residues. Germline CDR1 SGHAT, CDR2 FQNNGV. As DNA, the CDR3 is TGTGCCAGCAGCCTCAGGGGTGGCACCGGGAAGCTGTTTTTT. Translated, it gives CASSLRGGTGKLFF.

The J gene is TRBJ1-4, the V gene TRBV16; 7 nucleotides agree with TRBD1. Germline trimming cut 4 bases from V and 5 bases from J; bases unmatched to any gene: 10. Germline CDR1 KGHSY, CDR2 FQNENV. CDR3 length equals 16 residues. The CDR3 loop is CASSPPKTGRNEKLFF. In DNA form, the CDR3 reads TGTGCCAGCAGCCCCCCCAAGACAGGGAGAAATGAAAAACTGTTTTTT. Using reference TRBV16 and TRBJ1-4 for the parts outside the CDR3, the full variable domain is GEEVAQTPKHLVRGEGQKAKLYCAPIKGHSYVFWYQQVLKNEFKFLISFQNENVFDETGMPKERFSAKCLPNSPCSLEIQATKLEDSAVYFCASSPPKTGRNEKLFFGSGTQLSVL.

This clone is a singleton in its sample. The V and J genes are TRBV4-3 and TRBJ1-2, with TRBD1 matching 9 bases. Germline assignment: CDR1 LGHNA and CDR2 YSLEER. V was clipped by 0 bases and J by 3 bases; unmatched bases: 5. The CDR3 contains 16 residues. CDR3 loop: CASSQDAGQGYYGYTF. CDR3 DNA: TGCGCCAGCAGCCAAGATGCGGGACAGGGATACTATGGCTACACCTTC.

This chain uses TRBV28 with TRBJ2-5; possible D gene TRBD1, 5 bases. The J call may be wrong; the DNA end is better matched by TRBJ2-7. There are 14 residues in the CDR3. Germline V gene lookup returns CDR1 MDHEN and CDR2 SYDVKM. The CDR3 region has the DNA TGTGCCAGCAGGCCACAGGACCCCTACTACGAGCAGTACTTC. Protein: CASRPQDPYYEQYF.

V and J are TRBV21-1 and TRBJ1-2; the table calls TRBD1, which could not be checked here. TRBV21-1 has pseudogene status. This CDR3 is 14 amino acids long. The CDR3 spells CASSTFWTGDGYTF. CDR3 bases: TGTGCCAGCAGCACATTTTGGACAGGGGATGGCTACACCTTC.

The chain links TRBV7-2 to TRBJ2-7, with 7 bases matching TRBD1. V was pared by 4 bases and J by 4 bases, with 7 bases of the junction left unmatched. Germline V gene lookup returns CDR1 SGHTA and CDR2 FQGNSA. The CDR3 length is 14 residues. The CDR3 sequence is CASSSGTEPYEQYF. Here the CDR3 DNA reads TGTGCCAGCAGCTCCGGGACAGAGCCTTACGAGCAGTACTTC.

The rearrangement uses TRBV27 and TRBJ1-1; TRBD1 agrees at 7 bases. Germline V gene sequence: CDR1 MNHEY, CDR2 SMNVEV (reference sequence). V trimming: 2 bases; J trimming: 7 bases; junction bases outside the gene matches: 4. The CDR3 is 13 residues long. The CDR3 nucleotides are TGTGCCAGCAGTTTAGACAGGGCGGGTGAAGCTTTCTTT. Protein: CASSLDRAGEAFF.

V usage is TRBV6-5 and J usage is TRBJ2-3, with D perhaps matching TRBD1 (5 bases). The CDR3 is made up of 15 amino acids. Trimming stripped 4 bases from V and 5 bases from J, with 16 bases between. Germline CDR1 MNHEY, CDR2 SVGAGI. CDR3 in DNA: TGTGCCAGCAGTTCCTGGGTAGGGGCGGAAGATACGCAGTATTTT. Its translation: CASSSWVGAEDTQYF.

This chain links TRBV27 with TRBJ1-2, with D uncertain. Trimming took 5 bases from V and 4 from J, leaving 5 bases between them. CDR3 length: 11 residues. From germline, CDR1 is MNHEY and CDR2 SMNVEV (reference sequence). CDR3 DNA: TGTGCCAGCAGTCCTCTCTATGGCTACACCTTC. Protein: CASSPLYGYTF.

The chain uses TRBV7-2 and TRBJ2-7; possible D gene TRBD2, 5 bases. Germline values: CDR1 SGHTA, CDR2 FQGNSA. This CDR3 is 13 amino acids long. V was pared by 5 bases and J by 5 bases, with 13 bases between. For the CDR3, the DNA is TGTGCCAGCAGCCCCCAGCGGAGGAACGAGCAGTACTTC. Its translation: CASSPQRRNEQYF.

This clone was found once. CDR3 sequence: CAIWDNSYGYTF. CDR3 coding DNA: TGTGCCATTTGGGACAACAGCTATGGCTACACCTTC. V and J are TRBV6-5 and TRBJ1-2; TRBD1 might be the D (6 bases). Deletions cut 10 bases from V and 4 bases from J, with 13 bases between. CDR1 MNHEY and CDR2 SVGAGI come from the germline V gene. The length of the CDR3 is 12 residues.

CDR3 protein: CASSSGTSSSYEQYF. The CDR3 region has the DNA TGTGCCAGCAGCTCCGGGACTTCGAGCTCCTACGAGCAGTACTTC. The genes are TRBV27 and TRBJ2-5; D is possibly TRBD2 (6 bases). Near its end, the DNA agrees better with TRBJ2-7, so the J call may be wrong. The length of the CDR3 is 15 residues. Looked up from germline, CDR1 is MNHEY and CDR2 is SMNVEV (reference sequence).

The chain links TRBV10-1 to TRBJ2-5; D gene unclear. The CDR3 has 13 amino acids. CDR1 and CDR2 (germline): WNHNN, SYGVQD (reference sequence). Trimming shortened V by 6 bases and J by 5 bases, and 13 bases separated the two germline ends. The CDR3 nucleotides read TGCGCCAGCAGCAGATCGATCGGGGAGACCCAGTACTTC. It is translated as CASSRSIGETQYF.

J is TRBJ2-1 and V is TRBV19, with 7 bases lining up with TRBD1. The CDR3 has 15 amino acids. Germline-derived CDR1 and CDR2 are LNHDA and SQIVND (reference sequence). Losses at the gene ends were 10 bases for V and 10 bases for J; bases not matched to a gene: 19. This chain's CDR3 is CATRVAIWDSQEQFF. CDR3 bases: TGTGCCACTCGGGTCGCAATCTGGGACAGTCAGGAGCAGTTCTTC.

This chain connects TRBV7-8 to TRBJ2-3, with 10 positions matching TRBD2. V lost 11 bases to trimming and J lost 2 bases; unmatched junction nucleotides: 4. Germline CDR1 reads SGHVS; CDR2 reads FQNEAQ. This CDR3 has 13 residues. CDR3 in DNA: TGTGCCGCAGCGGGGGGGTCCACAGATACGCAGTATTTT. Protein sequence: CAAAGGSTDTQYF.

This clone came up a few times. J is TRBJ2-6 and V is TRBV4-3, with D unresolved. The CDR3 totals 17 residues. The V end was cut by 0 bases, the J end by 1 base, with 10 bases between. CDR1 is LGHNA, CDR2 YSLEER, per germline. DNA for the CDR3: TGCGCCAGCAGCCAAGATCGGTATGTTTCTGGGGCCAACGTCCTGACTTTC. This translates into CASSQDRYVSGANVLTF.

This chain uses TRBV2 with TRBJ1-6; tentatively, D is TRBD1 (5 bases). This CDR3 is built from 15 residues. The V end was cut by 6 bases, the J end by 2 bases, with 11 bases between. Germline V gives CDR1 SNHLY, CDR2 FYNNEI. CDR3 in amino acids: CASRPDSTYNSPLHF. CDR3 sequence (DNA): TGTGCCAGCAGGCCCGACAGTACCTATAATTCACCCCTCCACTTT.

This rearrangement joins TRBV19 to TRBJ1-5; the D is unclear. Germline V gene sequence: CDR1 LNHDA, CDR2 SQIVND (reference sequence). CDR3 length: 13 amino acids. V shed 5 bases and J shed 4 bases, with 9 bases lying between them. In DNA form, the CDR3 reads TGTGCCAGTAGTTTATCGGGTAATCAGCCCCAGCATTTT. Encoded protein: CASSLSGNQPQHF.

This clone occurred once. This chain connects TRBV9 to TRBJ1-2; D not certain. The CDR3 runs 15 residues. V was shortened by 0 bases and J by 5 bases, with 14 bases between the two germline ends. Germline V lookup: CDR1 SGDLS, CDR2 YYNGEE. The CDR3 DNA reads TGTGCCAGCAGCGTAGCGATAGGAGCTGGATATGGCTACACCTTC. Residues: CASSVAIGAGYGYTF. Full variable domain (remainder filled in from reference TRBV9 and TRBJ1-2): DSGVTQTPKHLITATGQRVTLRCSPRSGDLSVYWYQQSLDQGLQFLIQYYNGEERAKGNILERFSAQQFPDLHSELNLSSLELGDSALYFCASSVAIGAGYGYTFGSGTRLTVV.

The table lists this clone with a few counts. The genes are TRBV27 and TRBJ1-5, with a tentative D call TRBD1 (6 bases). This CDR3 spans 13 amino acids. V was trimmed by 4 bases and J by 6 bases, leaving 10 bases between them. Germline V gives CDR1 MNHEY, CDR2 SMNVEV (reference sequence). Here the CDR3 reads CASSSGAGQPQHF. The CDR3 DNA reads as TGTGCCAGCAGTTCAGGGGCGGGTCAGCCCCAGCATTTT.

This clone was recorded only once. J is TRBJ2-3 and V is TRBV7-9; 9 bases agree with TRBD2. V lost 5 bases, J lost 3 bases, and 3 bases stayed unmatched. Germline CDR1 SEHNR, CDR2 FQNEAQ (reference sequence). The CDR3 has 14 residues. CDR3 nucleotides: TGTGCCAGCAGCCTCGGACTAGCGACAGATACGCAGTATTTT. This codes for CASSLGLATDTQYF.

The CDR3 is CASSLTGVLGEAFF. The CDR3 coding sequence is TGTGCCAGCAGCCTGACAGGGGTTCTCGGTGAAGCTTTCTTT. V gene TRBV28 combines with J gene TRBJ1-1; TRBD1 matches 8 bases. The CDR3 sequence is 14 residues long. Per germline, CDR1 MDHEN and CDR2 SYDVKM. The junction had 10 bases not matched to a gene; V was cut back by 6 bases and J by 7 bases.

V gene TRBV9 combines with J gene TRBJ1-1, with 8 bases lining up with TRBD1. The germline V gene has CDR1 SGDLS and CDR2 YYNGEE. J was trimmed by 1 base and V by 4 bases; bases with no gene match: 9. The CDR3 runs 16 residues. The DNA for the CDR3 is TGTGCCAGCAGCACTAATACCGGGACAGGGAACACTGAAGCTTTCTTT. Translation: CASSTNTGTGNTEAFF.

V is TRBV2 and J is TRBJ1-5; TRBD1 might be the D (6 bases). The V and J ends lost 0 bases and 7 bases respectively, with 13 bases between them. The length of the CDR3 is 15 residues. The germline CDR1 and CDR2 sequences are SNHLY and FYNNEI. CDR3 sequence: CASSEARGAEQPQHF. CDR3 DNA sequence: TGTGCCAGCAGTGAAGCGCGGGGGGCCGAACAGCCCCAGCATTTT.